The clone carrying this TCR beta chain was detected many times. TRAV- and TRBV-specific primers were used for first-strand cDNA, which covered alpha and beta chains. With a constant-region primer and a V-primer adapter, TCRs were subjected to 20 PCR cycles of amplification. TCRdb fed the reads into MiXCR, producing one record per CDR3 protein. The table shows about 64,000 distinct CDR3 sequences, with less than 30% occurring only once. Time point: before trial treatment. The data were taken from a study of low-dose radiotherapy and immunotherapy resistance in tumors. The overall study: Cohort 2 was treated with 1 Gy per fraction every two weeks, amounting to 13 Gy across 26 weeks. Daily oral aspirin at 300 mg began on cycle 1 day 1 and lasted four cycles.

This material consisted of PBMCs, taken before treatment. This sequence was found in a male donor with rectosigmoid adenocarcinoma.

The CDR3 here is CASSQEWGASSYEQYF. CDR3 DNA: TGTGCCAGCAGCCAAGAATGGGGGGCTAGCTCCTACGAGCAGTACTTC. The chain carries TRBV4-2 and TRBJ2-7; D tentatively fits TRBD1 or TRBD2 (6 bases each). The CDR3 sequence is 16 residues long. V lost 0 bases to trimming and J lost 0 bases, with 12 bases between them. Germline CDR1 LGHNA, CDR2 YNFKEQ.